A selection of T cell receptor beta chains follows, all from one sample in a study of blood T cell repertoires in COVID-19. Method: immunoSEQ multiplex PCR; TCRdb's copy keeps in-frame clones and lacks some. The sample records over 200,000 clones, around 82% being singletons. Sequencing input: peripheral blood. All receptors come from a man between 35 and 55 years old with active or convalescent COVID-19. The CDR3 runs from the conserved cysteine through the conserved F or W. The D gene is left open where the match is weak. Expanded clones get a size class; other rows say once, few or many, or leave the size out.

v_gene,d_gene,j_gene,abundance,CDR3aa,CDR3nt
TRBV28,TRBD1,TRBJ1-5,.,CASVGQGRQPQHF,TGTGCCAGCGTCGGACAGGGGCGGCAGCCCCAGCATTTT
TRBV7-2,.,TRBJ1-5,.,CASSSVYSNQPQHF,TGTGCCAGCAGCTCCGTTTATAGCAATCAGCCCCAGCATTTT
TRBV24-1,.,TRBJ1-2,.,CATSDAGYGYTF,TGTGCCACCAGTGATGCAGGGTATGGCTACACCTTC
TRBV10-3,TRBD1,TRBJ2-1,.,CAISDGTASYNEQFF,TGTGCCATCAGTGATGGGACAGCTTCCTACAATGAGCAGTTCTTC
TRBV19,.,TRBJ1-2,few,CASSYPGDPRGYTF,TGTGCCAGTAGTTACCCCGGAGATCCCAGAGGCTACACCTTC
TRBV11-2,TRBD2,TRBJ2-5,.,CASSLDRGLAGGRTQYF,TGTGCCAGCAGCTTAGATCGGGGACTAGCGGGCGGAAGGACCCAGTACTTC
TRBV11-2,.,TRBJ1-1,.,CASSSGRGPVSTEAFF,TGTGCCAGCAGCTCTGGGAGGGGACCAGTGAGCACTGAAGCTTTCTTT
TRBV30,.,TRBJ2-7,.,CAWSPYFGSSYEQYF,TGTGCCTGGAGTCCCTACTTTGGGAGCTCCTACGAGCAGTACTTC
TRBV3-1/TRBV3-2,TRBD1,TRBJ1-6,.,CASRGQGNSPLHF,TGTGCCAGCAGGGGACAGGGAAATTCACCCCTCCACTTT
TRBV11-3,.,TRBJ2-3,.,CASSLALGRDSGDTQYF,TGTGCCAGCAGCTTAGCGCTGGGAAGGGACTCAGGGGATACGCAGTATTTT
TRBV30,.,TRBJ1-5,few,CAWSVQGQQPQHF,TGTGCCTGGAGTGTCCAGGGTCAACAGCCCCAGCATTTT
TRBV4-3,TRBD2,TRBJ2-3,.,CASSQETGGGDTDTQYF,TGCGCCAGCAGCCAAGAAACGGGCGGGGGGGACACAGATACGCAGTATTTT
TRBV9,.,TRBJ1-6,.,CASSVGQGTNSPLHF,TGTGCCAGCAGCGTAGGTCAGGGGACTAATTCACCCCTCCACTTT
TRBV19,.,TRBJ1-2,.,CASSIAAGNGYTF,TGTGCCAGTAGTATAGCGGCAGGGAATGGCTACACCTTC
TRBV5-1,.,TRBJ2-3,.,CASSLARVADTQYF,TGCGCCAGCAGCTTGGCCAGGGTGGCAGATACGCAGTATTTT
TRBV3-1/TRBV3-2,.,TRBJ1-2,.,CASSQDFLEGSYTF,TGTGCCAGCAGCCAAGATTTCTTGGAGGGCTCCTACACCTTC
TRBV4-1,TRBD1,TRBJ1-5,.,CASSQRGQGDQPQHF,TGCGCCAGCAGCCAACGCGGACAGGGAGATCAGCCCCAGCATTTT
TRBV7-9,TRBD1,TRBJ2-2,.,CASTRGLSTGELFF,TGTGCCAGCACCAGGGGGCTTAGCACCGGGGAGCTGTTTTTT
TRBV24-1,TRBD1,TRBJ1-2,.,CATSDPGTGENYGYTF,TGTGCCACCAGTGACCCCGGAACAGGGGAAAACTATGGCTACACCTTC
TRBV19,.,TRBJ2-1,.,CASKERGSYNEQFF,TGTGCCAGTAAAGAAAGGGGGTCCTACAATGAGCAGTTCTTC
TRBV30,TRBD2,TRBJ2-7,.,CAWSVLGGSSYEQYF,TGTGCCTGGAGTGTACTCGGGGGGAGCTCCTACGAGCAGTACTTC
TRBV2,TRBD1,TRBJ2-3,.,CASRTGGTDTQYF,TGTGCCAGCAGGACAGGGGGTACAGATACGCAGTATTTT
TRBV29-1,TRBD2,TRBJ2-3,once,CSATGGGRGTDTQYF,TGCAGCGCCACGGGGGGCGGGAGGGGCACAGATACGCAGTATTTT
TRBV30,TRBD1,TRBJ1-4,few,CAWRAGGAGEKLFF,TGTGCCTGGAGAGCAGGGGGCGCCGGTGAAAAACTGTTTTTT
TRBV30,.,TRBJ1-2,.,CAWARGTYGYTF,TGTGCCTGGGCCAGGGGAACCTATGGCTACACCTTC
TRBV10-3,.,TRBJ1-5,.,CAISGGGNQPQHF,TGTGCCATCAGTGGGGGGGGAAATCAGCCCCAGCATTTT
TRBV19,.,TRBJ1-2,.,CASSIERGKGYTF,TGTGCCAGTAGTATAGAAAGGGGTAAAGGCTACACCTTC
TRBV10-3,TRBD1,TRBJ2-5,.,CAISVGTGWETQYF,TGTGCCATCAGTGTGGGGACAGGGTGGGAGACCCAGTACTTC
TRBV7-9,.,TRBJ1-3,.,CASSLRDSFYSGNTIYF,TGTGCCAGCAGCTTAAGGGACTCCTTCTACTCTGGAAACACCATATATTTT
TRBV4-2,TRBD1,TRBJ2-7,.,CASDPGQGTEQYF,TGTGCCAGCGACCCGGGACAGGGTACTGAGCAGTACTTC
TRBV7-6,.,TRBJ2-1,.,CASSPGLSNEQFF,TGTGCCAGCAGCCCGGGACTGAGCAATGAGCAGTTCTTC
TRBV5-1,.,TRBJ2-3,.,CASSLEQNTDTQYF,TGCGCCAGCAGCTTGGAGCAAAACACAGATACGCAGTATTTT
TRBV30,TRBD1,TRBJ2-7,.,CAWYSGQGDGEQYF,TGTGCCTGGTACTCGGGACAGGGAGACGGTGAGCAGTACTTC
TRBV7-9,TRBD1,TRBJ1-2,.,CASSLLDRDGYTF,TGTGCCAGCAGCCTATTAGACAGGGATGGCTACACCTTC
TRBV7-9,.,TRBJ1-1,.,CASSQAAVNTEAFF,TGTGCCAGCAGCCAGGCTGCCGTGAACACTGAAGCTTTCTTT
TRBV18,.,TRBJ2-6,.,CASSLSQGAGANVLTF,TGTGCCAGCTCACTAAGCCAGGGTGCTGGGGCCAACGTCCTGACTTTC
TRBV14,.,TRBJ2-7,.,CASSHGQDSYEQYF,TGTGCCAGCAGCCATGGACAAGACTCCTACGAGCAGTACTTC
TRBV6-5,TRBD1,TRBJ1-2,.,CASLRTGVEGYTF,TGTGCCAGCCTTCGGACAGGGGTAGAGGGCTACACCTTC
TRBV18,.,TRBJ1-1,.,CASSMGTKGTEAFF,TGTGCCAGCTCTATGGGGACAAAGGGGACTGAAGCTTTCTTT
TRBV6-5,.,TRBJ1-5,.,CASSSGINQPQHF,TGTGCCAGCAGCTCAGGAATAAATCAGCCCCAGCATTTT
TRBV14,.,TRBJ2-7,.,CASSQRQATSYEQYF,TGTGCCAGCAGCCAAAGACAGGCAACCTCCTACGAGCAGTACTTC
TRBV12-3/TRBV12-4,TRBD1,TRBJ1-5,few,CASRGTGNQPQHF,TGTGCCAGCAGGGGGACAGGAAATCAGCCCCAGCATTTT
TRBV6-5,.,TRBJ2-5,.,CASSGGRRETQYF,TGTGCCAGCAGCGGGGGACGTAGGGAGACCCAGTACTTC
TRBV19,TRBD2,TRBJ2-1,.,CASSLSSGGGVEQFF,TGTGCCAGTAGTTTGTCTAGCGGGGGGGGTGTTGAGCAGTTCTTC
TRBV28,TRBD1,TRBJ1-1,.,CASSSPRDRVMNTEAFF,TGTGCCAGCAGTTCCCCCAGGGACAGGGTTATGAACACTGAAGCTTTCTTT
TRBV10-3,.,TRBJ1-1,.,CAISEGGAGLNTEAFF,TGTGCCATCAGTGAGGGTGGGGCAGGTTTGAACACTGAAGCTTTCTTT
TRBV6-1,.,TRBJ1-2,.,CASSDEGVPGGYTF,TGTGCCAGCAGTGACGAGGGGGTCCCCGGGGGCTACACCTTC
TRBV2,.,TRBJ1-1,.,CASSDGLRSEAFF,TGTGCCAGCAGTGATGGCTTGCGGAGTGAAGCTTTCTTT
TRBV11-3,.,TRBJ2-5,.,CASSLVRETQYF,TGTGCCAGCAGCTTAGTACGGGAGACCCAGTACTTC
TRBV10-3,.,TRBJ1-4,.,CAISGNNLANEKLFF,TGTGCCATCAGTGGTAACAACCTAGCTAATGAAAAACTGTTTTTT
TRBV30,.,TRBJ2-7,.,CAWSGGGQGRKYSYEQYF,TGTGCCTGGAGTGGGGGTGGGCAGGGGAGAAAATACTCCTACGAGCAGTACTTC
TRBV7-2,TRBD1,TRBJ1-2,.,CASSPRVPGQVPPPYGYTF,TGTGCCAGCAGCCCCCGGGTCCCGGGACAGGTTCCGCCACCCTATGGCTACACCTTC
TRBV20-1,.,TRBJ1-6,.,CSASYRNAKRSPLHF,TGCAGTGCTAGTTACAGGAACGCCAAACGATCACCCCTCCACTTT